Sequencing of this TCR beta chain was carried out in a study of T cells after yellow fever vaccination. Study-wide findings and caveats: Researchers noted that a small share of clonotypes showed up in both CD4 and CD8 compartments.

TCRdb re-analysed the 5' RACE reads in MiXCR, keeping a single row per CDR3 protein. The table has over 65,000 distinct CDR3 sequences, 13% seen once. Germline V lookup: CDR1 SGHRS, CDR2 YFSETQ. The ends were cut back, 4 bases at V and 4 bases at J, with 17 bases in the middle. The CDR3 length is 15 residues. This clonotype was detected only a few times. Here the sequenced sample was CD8+ T cells not binding an NS4B(214-222) dextramer, sorted from PBMCs, taken 21 days after the first yellow fever vaccination. J is TRBJ1-1 and V is TRBV5-1; possibly TRBD1 for D (6 bases). The receptor comes from a young man who received the YFV17D yellow fever vaccine. The CDR3 DNA reads as TGCGCCAGCAGCCTCGGGACCTTAGGGGGCACTGAAGCTTTCTTT. Translation gives CASSLGTLGGTEAFF.